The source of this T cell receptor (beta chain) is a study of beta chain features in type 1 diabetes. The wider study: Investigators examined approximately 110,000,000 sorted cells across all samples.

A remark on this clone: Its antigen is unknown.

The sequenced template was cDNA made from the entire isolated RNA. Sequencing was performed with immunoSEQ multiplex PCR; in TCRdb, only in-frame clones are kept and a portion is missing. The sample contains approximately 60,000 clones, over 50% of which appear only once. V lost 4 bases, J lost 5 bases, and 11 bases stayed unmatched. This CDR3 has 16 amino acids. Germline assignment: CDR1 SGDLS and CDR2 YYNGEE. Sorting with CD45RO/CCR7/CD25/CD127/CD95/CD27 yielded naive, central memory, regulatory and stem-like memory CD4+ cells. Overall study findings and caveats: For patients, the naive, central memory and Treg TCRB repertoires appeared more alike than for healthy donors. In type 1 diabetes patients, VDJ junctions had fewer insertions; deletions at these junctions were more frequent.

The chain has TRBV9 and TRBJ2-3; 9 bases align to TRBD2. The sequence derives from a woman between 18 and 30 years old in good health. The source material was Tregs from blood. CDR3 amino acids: CASSQRAGGYGDTQYF. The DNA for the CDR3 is TGTGCCAGCAGCCAACGAGCGGGGGGATACGGAGATACGCAGTATTTT.